The source of this T cell receptor beta chain is a study of CD8+ T cells in alopecia areata. Notes on the study in general: Scalp data also include sequences from resident alphabeta T cells of normal skin. In blood and scalp, many expanded lesional clones persisted during tofacitinib. Clonality exceeded that of normal scalp in lesional scalp, most notably in alopecia totalis/universalis. Because one nonresponder was included, the link of baseline CD8+ expansion to response is considered uncertain.

As regards this clone: Its antigen is not identified.

The treatment was: oral pan-JAK inhibitor, 5-10 mg twice daily. Between the trimmed V and J ends, which lost 4 bases and 0 bases, there was a span of 11 bases. This CDR3 is built from 14 residues. CDR1 and CDR2 from the germline V gene are SGHRS and YFSETQ. Sequencing templates came from extracted RNA that was reverse transcribed into cDNA. Clones were read by immunoSEQ multiplex PCR, and TCRdb kept only the in-frame ones, dropping some. The sample lists 150,000 to 200,000 clones; about three fifths were seen once. The chain couples TRBV5-1 to TRBJ2-7; D gene ambiguous. This material consisted of CD4+ T cells sorted from blood, taken between weeks 49 and 50, from a patient treated with tofacitinib. This clonotype was obtained from a human donor with alopecia areata. Here the CDR3 reads CASSLDANSYEQYF. The CDR3 DNA reads TGCGCCAGCAGCCTGGACGCCAACTCCTACGAGCAGTACTTC.